Sequencing of this TCR beta chain was carried out in a study of T-cell reconstitution after alpha-beta-depleted transplantation in children. Points from the study as a whole: Reports say that about two months after transplant, the alpha-beta T cells came out of several hundred graft clones that had expanded. Surviving recipient T cells and thymic progenitors underlay high day-60 TCRbeta diversity in some patients. T-cell numbers and diversity, one year after transplant, stemmed largely from T cells that were newly produced.

This clonotype showed up just a few times. The antigen is undetermined. Unique molecular identifiers were used to barcode this TCRbeta library. TCRdb analysed the PCR reads with MiXCR anew, one entry per CDR3 protein. Counted here are around 25,000 distinct CDR3 sequences, roughly a sixth occurring once; the ten biggest clones make up approximately 35%. V was cut by 0 bases and J by 5 bases, with 14 bases left in between. The CDR3 spans 16 residues. The germline CDR1 and CDR2 sequences are SGHRS and YFSETQ. The specimen was PBMCs, mostly from graft donor cells, collected 60 days after TCRalphabeta/CD19-depleted stem cell transplant. This chain connects TRBV5-1 to TRBJ2-2; D might be TRBD2 (6 bases). The sequence was collected from a male patient aged 2 to 9 who had a stem cell transplant for acute lymphoblastic leukemia, so the T cells may come from the graft donor. CDR3 in amino acids: CASSLVILAGTGELFF. The DNA of the CDR3 is TGCGCCAGCAGCTTGGTTATACTAGCAGGGACCGGGGAGCTGTTTTTT.